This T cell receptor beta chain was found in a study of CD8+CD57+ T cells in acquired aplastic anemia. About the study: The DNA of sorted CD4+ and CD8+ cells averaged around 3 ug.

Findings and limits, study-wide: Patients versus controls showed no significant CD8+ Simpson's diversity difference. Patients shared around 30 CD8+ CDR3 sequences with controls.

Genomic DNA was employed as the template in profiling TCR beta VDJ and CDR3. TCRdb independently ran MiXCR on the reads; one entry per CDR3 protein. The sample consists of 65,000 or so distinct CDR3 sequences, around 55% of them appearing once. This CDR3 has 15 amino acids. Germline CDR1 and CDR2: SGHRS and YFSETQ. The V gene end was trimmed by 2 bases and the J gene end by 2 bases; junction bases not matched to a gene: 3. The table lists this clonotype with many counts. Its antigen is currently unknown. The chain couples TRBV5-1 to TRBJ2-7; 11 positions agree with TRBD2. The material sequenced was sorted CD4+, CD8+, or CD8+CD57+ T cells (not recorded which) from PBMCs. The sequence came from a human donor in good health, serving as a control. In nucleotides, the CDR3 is TGCGCCAGCAGCTTAAATAGCGGGAGGGCCTACGAGCAGTACTTC. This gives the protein CASSLNSGRAYEQYF.